This T cell receptor beta chain was documented in a study of blood T cell repertoires in COVID-19. About the study: Italy, Spain and the United States were the sources of the convalescent and acute COVID-19 samples.

Some clones are missing from TCRdb's copy, which holds only in-frame ones; the method was immunoSEQ multiplex PCR. Of about 140,000 clones listed, 81% were seen once; the top ten hold roughly 8%. Looked up from germline, CDR1 is PRHDT and CDR2 is FYEKMQ (reference sequence). CDR3 length equals 15 residues. V was trimmed by 4 bases and J by 0 bases, leaving 7 bases between them. This sequence was found in a human donor in a cohort sampled during active COVID-19. The source material was peripheral blood. The chain carries TRBV13 and TRBJ2-6; D not certain. The CDR3 here is CASSSGYSGANVLTF. The CDR3 DNA sequence: TGTGCCAGCAGCTCAGGATACTCTGGGGCCAACGTCCTGACTTTC.